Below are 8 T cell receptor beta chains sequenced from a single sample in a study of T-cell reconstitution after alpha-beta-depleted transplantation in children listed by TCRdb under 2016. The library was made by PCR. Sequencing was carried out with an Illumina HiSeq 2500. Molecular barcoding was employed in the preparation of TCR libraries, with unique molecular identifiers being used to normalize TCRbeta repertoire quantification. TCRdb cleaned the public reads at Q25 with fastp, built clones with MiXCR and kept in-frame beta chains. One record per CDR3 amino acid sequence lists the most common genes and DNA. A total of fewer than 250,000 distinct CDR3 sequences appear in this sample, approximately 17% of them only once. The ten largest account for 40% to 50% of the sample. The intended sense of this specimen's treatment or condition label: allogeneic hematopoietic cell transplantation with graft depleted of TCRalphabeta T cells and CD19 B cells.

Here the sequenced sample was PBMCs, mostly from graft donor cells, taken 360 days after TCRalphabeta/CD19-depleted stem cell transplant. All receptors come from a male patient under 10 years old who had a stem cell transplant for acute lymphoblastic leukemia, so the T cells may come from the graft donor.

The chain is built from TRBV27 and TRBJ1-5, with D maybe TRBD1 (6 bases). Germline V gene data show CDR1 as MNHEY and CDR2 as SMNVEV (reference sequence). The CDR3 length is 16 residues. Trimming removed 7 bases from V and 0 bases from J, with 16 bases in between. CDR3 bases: TGTGCCAGCAAAAGAACAGGGATGTTTAGCAATCAGCCCCAGCATTTT. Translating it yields CASKRTGMFSNQPQHF.

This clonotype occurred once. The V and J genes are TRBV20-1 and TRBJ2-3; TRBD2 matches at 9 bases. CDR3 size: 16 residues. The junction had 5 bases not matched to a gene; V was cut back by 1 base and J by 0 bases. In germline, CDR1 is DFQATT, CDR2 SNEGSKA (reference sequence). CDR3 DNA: TGCAGTGCTAGAGTGGATCTAGCGGGGAGCACAGATACGCAGTATTTT. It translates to CSARVDLAGSTDTQYF.

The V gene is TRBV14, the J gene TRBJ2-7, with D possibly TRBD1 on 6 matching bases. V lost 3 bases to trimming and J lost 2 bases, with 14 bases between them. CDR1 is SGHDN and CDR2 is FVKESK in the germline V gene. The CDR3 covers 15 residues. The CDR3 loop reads CASSQYGDITYEQYF. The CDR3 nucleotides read TGTGCCAGCAGCCAGTACGGGGACATTACCTACGAGCAGTACTTC.

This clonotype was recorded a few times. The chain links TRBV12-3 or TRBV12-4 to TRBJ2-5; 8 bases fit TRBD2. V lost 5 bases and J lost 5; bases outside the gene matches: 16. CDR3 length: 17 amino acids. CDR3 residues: CASSERTSSDSVETQYF. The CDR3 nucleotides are TGTGCCAGCAGTGAACGGACTAGCAGCGATTCTGTTGAGACCCAGTACTTC.

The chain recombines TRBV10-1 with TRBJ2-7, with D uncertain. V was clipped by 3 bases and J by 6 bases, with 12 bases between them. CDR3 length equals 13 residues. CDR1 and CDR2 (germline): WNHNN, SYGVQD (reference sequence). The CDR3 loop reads CASSDPRFLEQYF. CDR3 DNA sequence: TGCGCCAGCAGTGACCCTCGATTCCTCGAGCAGTACTTC.

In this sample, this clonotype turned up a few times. CDR3 DNA sequence: TGCGCCAGCAGCTTGCCCCCGGCTAGCGGGGGTAATGAGCAGTTCTTC. It is translated as CASSLPPASGGNEQFF. The rearrangement links TRBV5-1 to TRBJ2-1; TRBD2 matches at 10 bases. Germline V CDR1 and CDR2: SGHRS, YFSETQ. V was clipped by 1 base and J by 7 bases; unmatched bases: 8. The CDR3 has 16 residues.

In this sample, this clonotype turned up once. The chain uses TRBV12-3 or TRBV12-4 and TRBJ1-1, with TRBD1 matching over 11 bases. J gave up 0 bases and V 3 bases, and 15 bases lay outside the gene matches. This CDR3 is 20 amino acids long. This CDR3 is CASSFLKYRTGGFVNTEAFF. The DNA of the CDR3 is TGTGCCAGCAGTTTCCTCAAGTATCGGACAGGGGGCTTCGTGAACACTGAAGCTTTCTTT.

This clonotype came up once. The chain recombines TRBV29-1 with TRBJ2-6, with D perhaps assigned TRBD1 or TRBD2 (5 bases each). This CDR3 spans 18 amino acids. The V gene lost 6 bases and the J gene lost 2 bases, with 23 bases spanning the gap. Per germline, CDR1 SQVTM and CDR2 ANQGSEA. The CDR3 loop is CSVSDGAVFSPGANVLTF. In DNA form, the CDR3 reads TGCAGCGTCTCCGACGGGGCAGTCTTTAGTCCTGGGGCCAACGTCCTGACTTTC. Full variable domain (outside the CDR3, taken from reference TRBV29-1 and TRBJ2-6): SAVISQKPSRDICQRGTSLTIQCQVDSQVTMMFWYRQQPGQSLTLIATANQGSEATYESGFVIDKFPISRPNLTFSTLTVSNMSPEDSSIYLCSVSDGAVFSPGANVLTFGAGSRLTVL.